These 12 T cell receptor beta chains originate from one sample sequenced in a study of monozygotic twins with inflammatory bowel disease. TCRdb reprocessed the 5' RACE reads; each CDR3 protein has one entry and no DNA is given. The sample includes a few hundred thousand distinct CDR3 sequences. Sequenced: blood. Receptors were obtained from a human donor with ulcerative colitis or Crohn's disease, or a healthy co-twin of an affected twin (not recorded which).

The chain links TRBV7-9 to TRBJ2-1; the D gene TCRdb calls, TRBD1, cannot be checked with no DNA. Germline CDR1 and CDR2: SEHNR and FQNEAQ (reference sequence). CDR3 length: 13 residues. The CDR3 reads CASSTQGTDEQFF.

The J gene is TRBJ2-7, the V gene TRBV28; TCRdb's D call of TRBD1 is untestable without DNA. The CDR3 is made up of 15 amino acids. The germline V gene has CDR1 MDHEN and CDR2 SYDVKM. The CDR3 is CASSLTPGQGYEQYF.

This chain joins TRBV6-1 and TRBJ2-2; TCRdb picks TRBD1, but there is no DNA to check that call. This CDR3 comprises 18 residues. Germline CDR1 and CDR2: MNHNS and SASEGT. The CDR3 is CASSEVRRGSLVAGELFF.

The gene calls are TRBV7-2 and TRBJ1-2. Germline V gives CDR1 SGHTA, CDR2 FQGNSA. The length of the CDR3 is 16 residues. The CDR3 loop reads CASSLAQPAGSYGYTF.

The chain is built from TRBV19 and TRBJ2-1. CDR3 length: 16 amino acids. The germline CDR1 and CDR2 sequences are LNHDA and SQIVND (reference sequence). Here the CDR3 reads CASSMGSGNSYNEQFF.

The rearrangement links TRBV11-2 to TRBJ2-2; the D call from TCRdb, TRBD1, cannot be confirmed without DNA. The CDR3 runs to 16 residues. Germline CDR1 reads SGHAT; CDR2 reads FQNNGV. The CDR3: CASSPTGTGSSGELFF.

The CDR3 here is CASRDPDGAFSEQFF. The chain joins TRBV6-2 or TRBV6-3 to TRBJ2-1; absent DNA, TCRdb's TRBD1 call cannot be checked. The CDR3 is 15 amino acids. Germline CDR1 and CDR2: MNHEY and SVGEGT.

The chain links TRBV6-5 to TRBJ1-4. CDR1 MNHEY and CDR2 SVGAGI come from the germline V gene. The CDR3 totals 15 residues. CDR3 sequence: CASSYGALLMKKLFF.

The chain uses TRBV7-8 and TRBJ1-1; checking the TCRdb D call of TRBD1 is not possible without DNA. The CDR3 length is 15 residues. CDR1 and CDR2 (germline): SGHVS, FQNEAQ. Here the CDR3 reads CASSLPQRGHTEAFF.

The chain links TRBV5-1 to TRBJ2-3; the TCRdb D gene call, TRBD1, has no DNA to confirm it. The CDR3 runs 19 residues. Germline V CDR1 and CDR2: SGHRS, YFSETQ. The CDR3: CASSLWSGRLKASTDTQYF.

The chain joins TRBV5-6 to TRBJ1-2; TCRdb indicates TRBD1, and absent DNA this call remains unverified. Germline CDR1 SGHDT, CDR2 YYEEEE. This CDR3 is built from 16 residues. The CDR3 here is CASSEPTNRGLDGYTF.

This rearrangement joins TRBV6-2 or TRBV6-3 to TRBJ2-7. In germline, CDR1 is MNHEY, CDR2 SVGEGT. The CDR3 contains 12 residues. The CDR3 spells CASSYLGFEQYF.